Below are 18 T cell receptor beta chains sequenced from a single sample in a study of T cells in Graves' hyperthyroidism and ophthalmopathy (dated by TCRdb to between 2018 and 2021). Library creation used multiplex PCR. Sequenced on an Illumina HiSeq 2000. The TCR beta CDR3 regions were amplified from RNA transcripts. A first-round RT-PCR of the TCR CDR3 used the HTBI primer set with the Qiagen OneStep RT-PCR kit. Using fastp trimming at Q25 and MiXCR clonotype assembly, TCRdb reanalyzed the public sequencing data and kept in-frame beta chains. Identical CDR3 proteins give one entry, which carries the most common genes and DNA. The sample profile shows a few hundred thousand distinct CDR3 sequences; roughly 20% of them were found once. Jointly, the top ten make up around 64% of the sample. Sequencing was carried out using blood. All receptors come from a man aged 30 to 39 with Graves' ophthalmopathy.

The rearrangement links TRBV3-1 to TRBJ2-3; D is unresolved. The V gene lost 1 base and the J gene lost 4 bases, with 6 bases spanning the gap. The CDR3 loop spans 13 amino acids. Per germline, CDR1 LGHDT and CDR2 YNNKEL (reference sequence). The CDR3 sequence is CASSQARADTQYF. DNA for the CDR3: TGTGCCAGCAGCCAAGCGAGAGCAGATACGCAGTATTTT.

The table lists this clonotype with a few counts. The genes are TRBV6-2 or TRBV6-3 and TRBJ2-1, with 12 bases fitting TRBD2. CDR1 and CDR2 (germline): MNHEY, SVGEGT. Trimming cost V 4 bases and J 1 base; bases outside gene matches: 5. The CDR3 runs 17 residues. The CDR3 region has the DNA TGTGCCAGCAGTTCGACTAGCGGGAGCGATTCCTACAATGAGCAGTTCTTC. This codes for CASSSTSGSDSYNEQFF.

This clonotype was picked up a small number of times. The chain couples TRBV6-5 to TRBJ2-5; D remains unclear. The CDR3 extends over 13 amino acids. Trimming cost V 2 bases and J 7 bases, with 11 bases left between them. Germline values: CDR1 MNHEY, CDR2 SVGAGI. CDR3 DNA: TGTGCCAGCAGTTACGGGCCCGTTGGGACCCAGTACTTC. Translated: CASSYGPVGTQYF.

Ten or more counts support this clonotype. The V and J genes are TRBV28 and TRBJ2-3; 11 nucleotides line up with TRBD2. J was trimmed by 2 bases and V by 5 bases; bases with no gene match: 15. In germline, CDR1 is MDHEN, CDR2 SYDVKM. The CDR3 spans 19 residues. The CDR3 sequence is CASSQAPGLAGQITDTQYF. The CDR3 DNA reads TGTGCCAGCAGTCAAGCCCCTGGACTAGCGGGCCAAATCACAGATACGCAGTATTTT.

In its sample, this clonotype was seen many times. CDR3 DNA: TGCAGTGCTAGAGATTCCGCGCGCGCTGGACGTAATTCACCCCTCCACTTT. Its translation is CSARDSARAGRNSPLHF. The chain is built from TRBV20-1 and TRBJ1-6; D gene ambiguous. V was pared by 0 bases and J by 6 bases, with 18 bases between. Germline V gene lookup returns CDR1 DFQATT and CDR2 SNEGSKA (reference sequence). The CDR3 loop spans 17 amino acids.

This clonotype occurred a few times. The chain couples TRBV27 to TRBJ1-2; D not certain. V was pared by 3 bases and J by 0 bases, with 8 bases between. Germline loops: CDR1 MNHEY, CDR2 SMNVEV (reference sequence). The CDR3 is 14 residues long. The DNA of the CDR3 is TGTGCCAGCAGTTTTACCGGGACTAACTATGGCTACACCTTC. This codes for CASSFTGTNYGYTF.

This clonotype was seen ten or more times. In DNA form, the CDR3 reads TGTGCCAGCAGTACGTTGGACAGGGGGAGAAACGAGCAGTACTTC. Translated: CASSTLDRGRNEQYF. V usage is TRBV28 and J usage is TRBJ2-7; TRBD1 matches at 10 bases. This CDR3 region has 15 residues. V shed 5 bases and J 5 bases; nucleotides not matched to a gene: 9. CDR1 and CDR2 from the germline V gene are MDHEN and SYDVKM.

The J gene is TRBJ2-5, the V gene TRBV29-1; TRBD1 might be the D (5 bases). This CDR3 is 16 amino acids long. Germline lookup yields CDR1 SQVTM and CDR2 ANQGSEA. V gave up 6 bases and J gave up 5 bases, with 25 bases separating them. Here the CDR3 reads CSVTPPGPTAVETQYF. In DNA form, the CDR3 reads TGCAGCGTCACGCCGCCGGGTCCGACAGCTGTTGAGACCCAGTACTTC.

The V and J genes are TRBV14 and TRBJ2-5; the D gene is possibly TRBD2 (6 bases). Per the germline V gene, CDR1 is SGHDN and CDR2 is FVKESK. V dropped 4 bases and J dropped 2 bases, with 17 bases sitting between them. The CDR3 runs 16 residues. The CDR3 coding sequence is TGTGCCAGCAGCCCTCGGGGAGGTTGGAGGCAAGAGACCCAGTACTTC. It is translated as CASSPRGGWRQETQYF.

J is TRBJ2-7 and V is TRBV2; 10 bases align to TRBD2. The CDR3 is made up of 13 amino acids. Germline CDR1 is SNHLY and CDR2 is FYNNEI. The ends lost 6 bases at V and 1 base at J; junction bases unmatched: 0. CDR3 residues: CASRLAGSYEQYF. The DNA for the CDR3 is TGTGCCAGCAGACTAGCGGGGTCCTACGAGCAGTACTTC.

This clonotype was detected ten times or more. Written as DNA, the CDR3 is TGTGCCAGCAGTTTGAGGAGGGGGGGGAATGAAAAACTGTTTTTT. The encoded protein is CASSLRRGGNEKLFF. The chain is built from TRBV28 and TRBJ1-4, with a possible D match to TRBD1 (6 bases). Germline CDR1 is MDHEN and CDR2 is SYDVKM. The V end was cut by 3 bases, the J end by 5 bases, with 13 bases between. The CDR3 runs to 15 residues.

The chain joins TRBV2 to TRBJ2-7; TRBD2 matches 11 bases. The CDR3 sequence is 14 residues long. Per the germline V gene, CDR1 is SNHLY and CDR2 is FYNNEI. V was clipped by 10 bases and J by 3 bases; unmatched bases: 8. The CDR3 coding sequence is TGTGCCATCCATACCGGGACTAGCGGCTACGAGCAGTACTTC. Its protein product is CAIHTGTSGYEQYF.

The CDR3 protein is CSARGRPNEKLFF. The CDR3 DNA follows: TGCAGTGCTAGAGGCCGGCCTAATGAAAAACTGTTTTTT. The gene calls are TRBV20-1 and TRBJ1-4, with D uncertain. Germline V gene sequence: CDR1 DFQATT, CDR2 SNEGSKA (reference sequence). The CDR3 covers 13 residues. The germline V and J ends were trimmed by 1 base and 3 bases, with 6 bases remaining between them.

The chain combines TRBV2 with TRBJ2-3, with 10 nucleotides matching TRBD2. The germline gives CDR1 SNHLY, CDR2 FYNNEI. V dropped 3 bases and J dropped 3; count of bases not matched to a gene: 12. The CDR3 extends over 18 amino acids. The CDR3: CASSDGLAGAPTTDTQYF. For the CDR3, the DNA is TGTGCCAGCAGTGACGGCCTAGCGGGAGCCCCCACGACAGATACGCAGTATTTT.

The CDR3 DNA sequence: TGTGCCAGCAGCCCCCATCCTACGGGGACCGGGGAGCTGTTTTTT. Translating it yields CASSPHPTGTGELFF. V and J are TRBV9 and TRBJ2-2; tentatively, D is TRBD2 (5 bases). The CDR3 contains 15 residues. V lost 4 bases, J lost 5 bases, and 15 bases lay in between. Germline CDR1 SGDLS, CDR2 YYNGEE. The whole variable domain, remainder taken from reference TRBV9 and TRBJ2-2, is DSGVTQTPKHLITATGQRVTLRCSPRSGDLSVYWYQQSLDQGLQFLIQYYNGEERAKGNILERFSAQQFPDLHSELNLSSLELGDSALYFCASSPHPTGTGELFFGEGSRLTVL.

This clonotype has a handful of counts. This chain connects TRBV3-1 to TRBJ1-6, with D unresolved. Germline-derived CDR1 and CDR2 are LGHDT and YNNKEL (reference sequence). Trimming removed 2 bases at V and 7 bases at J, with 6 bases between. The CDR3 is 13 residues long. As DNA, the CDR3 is TGTGCCAGCAGCCAATCGGAAAATTCACCCCTCCACTTT. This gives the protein CASSQSENSPLHF.

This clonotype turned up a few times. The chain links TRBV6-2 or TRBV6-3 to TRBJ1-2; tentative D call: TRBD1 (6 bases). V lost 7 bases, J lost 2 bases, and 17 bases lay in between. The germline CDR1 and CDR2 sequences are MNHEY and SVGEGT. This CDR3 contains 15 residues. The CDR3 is CASTELTGINYGYTF. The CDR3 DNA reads TGTGCCAGCACCGAACTCACAGGGATCAACTATGGCTACACCTTC.

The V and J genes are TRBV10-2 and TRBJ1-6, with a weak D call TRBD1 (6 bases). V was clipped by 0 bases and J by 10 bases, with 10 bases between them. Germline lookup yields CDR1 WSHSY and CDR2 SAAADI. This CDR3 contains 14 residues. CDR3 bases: TGCGCCAGCAGTGAGTCTGGCAGGGGATCACCCCTCCACTTT. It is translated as CASSESGRGSPLHF.